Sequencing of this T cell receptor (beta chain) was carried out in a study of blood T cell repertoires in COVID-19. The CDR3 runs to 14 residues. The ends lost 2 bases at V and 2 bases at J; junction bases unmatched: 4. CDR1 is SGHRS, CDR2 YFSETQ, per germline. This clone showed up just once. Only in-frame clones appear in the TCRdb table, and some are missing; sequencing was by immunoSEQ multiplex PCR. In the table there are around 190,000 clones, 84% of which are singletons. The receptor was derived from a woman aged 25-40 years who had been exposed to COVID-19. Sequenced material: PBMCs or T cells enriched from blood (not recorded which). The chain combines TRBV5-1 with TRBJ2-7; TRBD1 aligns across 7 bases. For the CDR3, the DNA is TGCGCCAGCAGCTTCCGGGACAGAACCTACGAGCAGTACTTC. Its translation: CASSFRDRTYEQYF.